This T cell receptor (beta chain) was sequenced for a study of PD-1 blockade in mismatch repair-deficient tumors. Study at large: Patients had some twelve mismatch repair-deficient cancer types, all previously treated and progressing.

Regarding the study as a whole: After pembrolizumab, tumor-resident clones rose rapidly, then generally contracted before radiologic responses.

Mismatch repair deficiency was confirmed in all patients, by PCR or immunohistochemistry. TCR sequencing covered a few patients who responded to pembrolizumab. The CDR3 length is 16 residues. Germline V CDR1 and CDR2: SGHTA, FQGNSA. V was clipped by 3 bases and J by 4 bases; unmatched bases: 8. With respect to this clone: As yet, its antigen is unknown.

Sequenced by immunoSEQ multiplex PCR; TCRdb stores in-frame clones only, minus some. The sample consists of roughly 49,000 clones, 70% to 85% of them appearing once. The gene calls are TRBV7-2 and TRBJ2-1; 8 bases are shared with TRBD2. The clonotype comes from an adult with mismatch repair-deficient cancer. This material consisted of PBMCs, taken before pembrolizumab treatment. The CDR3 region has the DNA TGTGCCAGCAGCTTGGGGGGCGGGAGGTCTTACAATGAGCAGTTCTTC. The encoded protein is CASSLGGGRSYNEQFF.